Listed below are T cell receptor beta chains from one sample, sequenced in a study of cytomegalovirus exposure and HLA in healthy donors. TCRdb's table, derived via immunoSEQ multiplex PCR, lists solely in-frame clones and lacks some. Here the sample spans around 90,000 clones, around 59% being singletons. The sample taken for sequencing was PBMCs. The source is a human donor in good health. Both conserved end residues are part of each CDR3.

j_call,v_call,cdr3_aa
TRBJ1-1,TRBV9,CASSVDQGSYTEAFF
TRBJ2-7,TRBV21-1,CASSNRDRDYEQYF
TRBJ1-4,TRBV5-6,CASSYRDRVGKLFF
TRBJ2-5,TRBV6-1,CASSQEYLGQLQETQYF
TRBJ2-5,TRBV5-1,CASSPSGAGRETQYF
TRBJ2-4,TRBV10-1,CASSGTSGGARNIQYF
TRBJ2-3,TRBV5-1,CASSPQLGGRDTQYF
TRBJ2-1,TRBV18,CASSPGLAGNYNEQFF
TRBJ1-5,TRBV9,CASSQRTGGTSNQPQHF
TRBJ1-4,TRBV7-2,CASSPGQFWTNEKLFF
TRBJ2-5,TRBV18,CASSEGQQIGEETQYF
TRBJ2-7,TRBV7-6,CASSLVLAGGHYEQYF
TRBJ1-5,TRBV5-4,CASSKGGQGAGGNQPQHF
TRBJ1-4,TRBV5-4,CASSKTGTGGEKLFF
TRBJ1-1,TRBV7-9,CASSQAGWLYTEAFF
TRBJ2-3,TRBV7-9,CASSLLAGGPTDTQYF
TRBJ2-2,TRBV7-2,CASSLAAVGPGELFF
TRBJ2-1,TRBV5-6,CASTRRSGAGGLNNEQFF
TRBJ2-2,TRBV11-3,CASSPGQGIPGELFF
TRBJ1-1,TRBV6-6,CASGLDRGNTEAFF
TRBJ2-4,TRBV18,CASSPVDRGLAKNIQYF
TRBJ1-2,TRBV4-3,CASSQTGKDGYTF
TRBJ1-4,TRBV5-1,CASSLGSGGGEKLFF
TRBJ2-1,TRBV5-1,CASSRGSGGTYNEQFF
TRBJ1-1,TRBV5-4,CASSLSLRQGADTEAFF
TRBJ2-7,TRBV15,CATSRYLTGGLSYEQYF
TRBJ1-1,TRBV16,CASRGPSLATEAFF
TRBJ1-5,TRBV5-6,CASSYGLNQPQHF
TRBJ2-5,TRBV9,CASTQGRSQETQYF
TRBJ2-2,TRBV2,CASRGTTSNTGELFF
TRBJ1-5,TRBV18,CASSPGIEGQPQHF
TRBJ1-5,TRBV5-1,CASSLGISDSSNQPQHF
TRBJ1-2,TRBV10-3,CAISPSGQGYGYTF
TRBJ1-4,TRBV2,CASRDRGSVWTNEKLFF
TRBJ1-2,TRBV7-2,CASSGTGGHYGYTF
TRBJ2-6,TRBV4-1,CASSLAGAGANVLTF
TRBJ2-5,TRBV2,CASTSGGSRETQYF
TRBJ1-5,TRBV19,CASSIVLVTSDQPQHF
TRBJ1-2,TRBV19,CASSTGGYGYTF
TRBJ2-3,TRBV9,CASSVPGLAVTDTQYF
TRBJ2-5,TRBV5-8,CASSRDRGETQYF